The 13 T cell receptor beta chains below come from one sample, sequenced in a study of tumor-infiltrating lymphocytes in primary liver carcinoma (dated by TCRdb to about 2017). Sequenced using an Illumina HiSeq 2500. Starting from approximately 0.5 ug total RNA, TCRbeta-specific cDNA was produced by reverse transcription with a constant-region primer and ProtoScript II reverse transcriptase. Construction of the TCRbeta libraries relied on three nested rounds of multiplex PCR, following a slightly modified ARM-PCR procedure. The first two PCR rounds used multiplex TRBV1-TRBV30 forward primers with a Cbeta reverse primer, each for 10 to 11 cycles. TCRdb reworked the public reads: Q25 trimming with fastp, MiXCR clone assembly, productive beta chains retained. Every CDR3 protein is listed once, alongside the most common genes and DNA of its rows. The sample table lists about 120,000 distinct CDR3 sequences, 55% to 65% of them with a count of one. The ten largest make up 9.3% of the sample.

Without any cell sorting, total RNA and DNA were co-extracted from 20-30 mg of bulk tissue using the AllPrep DNA/RNA mini kit. The specimen was liver tumor tissue from sampling region 1. The cell subset or site label of this sample denotes: tumor region T1, superior pole. These receptors were obtained from a woman aged 60-70 years with primary liver carcinoma and hepatitis B virus infection.

To note about this clonotype: Germline is not matched at one junction end, which may reflect a read error. The chain joins TRBV11-1 to TRBJ1-5, with D possibly matching TRBD1 (5 bases). The CDR3 covers 14 residues. CDR1 SGHAT and CDR2 FQDESV come from the germline V gene (reference sequence). CDR3 in amino acids: CACSHGGFNQPQHF. In DNA form, the CDR3 reads TGTGCCTGCAGCCATGGGGGGTTCAATCAGCCCCAGCATTTT. The full variable domain, in which reference TRBV11-1 and TRBJ1-5 provide the parts outside the CDR3, is EAEVAQSPRYKITEKSQAVAFWCDPISGHATLYWYRQILGQGPELLVQFQDESVVDDSQLPKDRFSAERLKGVDSTLKIQPAELGDSAMYLCACSHGGFNQPQHFGDGTRLSIL.

Points on this clonotype: With a much larger clone just one base away, this may be a read error. This chain links TRBV6-5 with TRBJ2-7; TRBD1 matches 10 bases. The CDR3 runs to 16 residues. Germline V gives CDR1 MNHEY, CDR2 SVGAGI. CDR3: CASSYSLTGGSYEHYF. CDR3 DNA: TGTGCCAGCAGTTACTCTCTGACAGGGGGCTCCTACGAGCACTACTTC.

Of note for this clonotype: The germline gene is not matched at one end of the junction; a read error may be the cause. The rearrangement joins TRBV5-1 to TRBJ2-1, with a possible D match to TRBD2 (6 bases). Per the germline V gene, CDR1 is SGHRS and CDR2 is YFSETQ. The CDR3 sequence is 16 residues long. CDR3: CVSSLEGHAAGNEQFF. The CDR3 DNA reads as TGCGTCAGCAGCTTGGAGGGGCACGCGGCGGGCAATGAGCAGTTCTTC.

This clonotype occurred many times. This chain uses TRBV6-1 with TRBJ2-1; tentative D call: TRBD1 (5 bases). CDR1 and CDR2 from the germline V gene are MNHNS and SASEGT. Trimming took off 0 bases at V and 4 bases at J, with 10 bases between the two ends. The CDR3 is made up of 15 amino acids. CDR3 residues: CASSEAGATYNEQFF. CDR3 in DNA: TGTGCCAGCAGTGAAGCAGGGGCCACATACAATGAGCAGTTCTTC.

This clonotype was observed at least ten times. The chain links TRBV10-1 to TRBJ2-7; either TRBD1 or TRBD2 may supply D (5 bases each). The ends were cut back, 0 bases at V and 6 bases at J, with 9 bases in the middle. The CDR3 has 13 amino acids. CDR1 is WNHNN, CDR2 SYGVQD, per germline (reference sequence). DNA for the CDR3: TGCGCCAGCAGTGAGTCCCCCGGGGCCGAGCAGTACTTC. Amino acid sequence: CASSESPGAEQYF.

The chain links TRBV11-2 to TRBJ1-3, with D possibly matching TRBD1 (5 bases). The germline gives CDR1 SGHAT, CDR2 FQNNGV. This CDR3 contains 13 residues. V was pared by 6 bases and J by 8 bases, with 14 bases between. The CDR3 loop reads CASSSGVRDTIYF. For the CDR3, the DNA is TGTGCCAGCAGTTCGGGGGTTCGGGACACCATATATTTT.

This chain links TRBV11-2 with TRBJ2-7, with 14 bases matching TRBD2. Germline V CDR1 and CDR2: SGHAT, FQNNGV. The CDR3 runs 15 residues. V trimming: 7 bases; J trimming: 3 bases; junction bases outside the gene matches: 5. The chain's CDR3 is CASNQGTSGSYEQYF. The CDR3 DNA reads as TGTGCCAGCAACCAAGGGACTAGCGGGAGCTACGAGCAGTACTTC.

This clonotype was seen at least ten times. The rearrangement uses TRBV11-2 and TRBJ2-3; D ambiguous. The CDR3 is 16 residues long. Trimming removed 5 bases at V and 2 bases at J, with 17 bases between. Germline V gene lookup returns CDR1 SGHAT and CDR2 FQNNGV. The CDR3 sequence: CASSLGTYAVTDTQYF. The CDR3, as DNA: TGTGCCAGCAGCCTTGGTACCTATGCGGTCACAGATACGCAGTATTTT.

In its sample, this clonotype was seen a few times. Being one base from a much bigger clone, this may be a read error. The chain carries TRBV7-9 and TRBJ2-7; D is perhaps TRBD1 (6 bases). The ends were cut back, 4 bases at V and 5 bases at J, with 12 bases in the middle. There are 13 residues in the CDR3. CDR1 and CDR2 from the germline V gene are SEHNR and FQNEAQ (reference sequence). The CDR3 DNA reads TGTGCCAGCAGCTACCAGGGGTCTCACGAGCAGTACTTC. Amino acids: CASSYQGSHEQYF.

This clonotype has only a few counts. Possible read error: a much larger clone is one base away. The rearrangement uses TRBV10-2 and TRBJ1-5, with D perhaps TRBD1 (5 bases). CDR1 and CDR2 (germline): WSHSY, SAAADI. This CDR3 contains 16 residues. In DNA form, the CDR3 reads TGCGCCAACAGTGCGGGTTCAGGGAGGCACAATCAGCCCCAGCATTTT. Its protein product is CANSAGSGRHNQPQHF.

A note on this clonotype: The CDR3 end shows no conserved phenylalanine or tryptophan, and so a read error is likely. The chain links TRBV12-3 or TRBV12-4 to TRBJ1-6, with 7 nucleotides matching TRBD1. The CDR3 extends over 14 amino acids. The CDR3 coding sequence is TGTGCCAGCAGGCTCGGGACAGATAAATCACCCCTCCACTGT. This translates into CASRLGTDKSPLHC.

A remark on this clonotype: At one end the junction does not follow the germline gene, possibly because of a read error. The gene calls are TRBV30 and TRBJ1-5; D not certain. Looked up from germline, CDR1 is GTSNPN and CDR2 is SVGIG (reference sequence). The CDR3 runs 13 residues. The CDR3 loop reads CVWATVGNQPQHF. CDR3 in DNA: TGTGTCTGGGCGACCGTGGGCAATCAGCCCCAGCATTTT.

As for this clonotype: This may come from a read error, since a much larger clone is one base off. The chain combines TRBV6-6 with TRBJ1-1; no definite D call. The length of the CDR3 is 15 residues. Per germline, CDR1 MNHNY and CDR2 SVGAGI (reference sequence). The CDR3 protein is CAGSYAGNMNTEAFF. The CDR3 nucleotides are TGTGCCGGCAGTTACGCGGGGAACATGAACACTGAAGCTTTCTTT.